This TCR beta chain was recovered during a study of T cells expressing NK-cell markers. Turning to the study itself: HCMV seropositivity characterized seven of the eight sequenced donors, and seronegativity one.

Of note for this clonotype: No antigen is known for it.

TCRdb reanalyzed the 5' RACE reads and collapses them to one entry per CDR3 protein, without DNA. The record lists hundreds of thousands of distinct CDR3 sequences, of which the ten most abundant hold 3.5% to 5%. Overall study results and limits: Among CD8+ T cells from five or six donors, dominant NKG2C+ clonotypes accounted for about 1.0-7.0%. There were four donors in whom these clonotypes also led the CD3+CD56-NKG2C+ fraction.

The source of this sequence is a woman aged 18 to 75 in good health. The sample taken for sequencing was blood T cells: a sorted CD56 or NKG2C T cell subset, CD4+ or CD8+ T cells, or bulk PBMC T cells (not recorded which).

CDR3 amino acids: CASSRGVSGMGIGELFF. V is TRBV7-3 and J is TRBJ2-2; the D call from TCRdb, TRBD2, cannot be confirmed without DNA. This CDR3 has 17 amino acids. Germline V gene sequence: CDR1 SGHTA, CDR2 FQGTGA.